Shown below are 30 T cell receptor beta chains from a single sample sequenced in a study of blood T cell repertoires in COVID-19. Repertoires were generated with immunoSEQ multiplex PCR, while TCRdb's copy carries only in-frame clones and drops some. The sample contains 120,000 to 150,000 clones, 84% of which appear only once. Sequenced: peripheral blood. The source is a human donor in a cohort sampled during active COVID-19.

V is TRBV7-2 and J is TRBJ2-7; TRBD2 matches 7 bases. The germline V gene encodes CDR1 SGHTA and CDR2 FQGNSA. After removal of 6 bases from V and 3 bases from J, the junction contained 5 bases not matched to a gene. The length of the CDR3 is 13 residues. CDR3 loop: CASRQRGGYEQYF. CDR3 bases: TGTGCCAGCAGACAGCGGGGTGGCTACGAGCAGTACTTC.

This clone is medium-sized by share. V is TRBV9 and J is TRBJ2-5; 8 nucleotides match TRBD2. With V trimmed by 6 bases and J by 5 bases, 9 bases remained unmatched. This CDR3 contains 14 residues. Germline CDR1 SGDLS, CDR2 YYNGEE. The CDR3 is CASILAGLRETQYF. Here the CDR3 DNA reads TGTGCCAGCATCCTAGCGGGCCTCAGGGAGACCCAGTACTTC.

For this clone: In the same sample, other DNA sequences code for this CDR3. This sequence joins TRBV7-9 and TRBJ1-3; TRBD1 agrees at 8 bases. Trimming at V came to 4 bases and at J to 1 base, leaving 3 bases not matched to a gene. CDR1 and CDR2 (germline): SEHNR, FQNEAQ (reference sequence). The CDR3 covers 15 residues. The CDR3 spells CASSWQGASGNTIYF. The CDR3 nucleotides read TGTGCCAGCAGCTGGCAGGGGGCTTCTGGAAACACCATATATTTT.

This chain uses TRBV5-4 with TRBJ2-3; D is unresolved. The CDR3 spans 11 residues. CDR1 and CDR2 from the germline V gene are SGHNT and YYREEE (reference sequence). The V end was cut by 10 bases, the J end by 2 bases, with 8 bases between. CDR3 coding DNA: TGTGCCCTGGCGGACACAGATACGCAGTATTTT. Translation gives CALADTDTQYF.

The chain has TRBV6-5 and TRBJ2-7; the D gene is possibly TRBD1 (7 bases). The CDR3 spans 13 residues. Germline CDR1 MNHEY, CDR2 SVGAGI. V was trimmed by 7 bases and J by 3 bases, leaving 13 bases between them. CDR3 bases: TGTGCCAGCAAGGAGGGGGCTGTCTACGAGCAGTACTTC. The encoded protein is CASKEGAVYEQYF.

The chain is built from TRBV11-3 and TRBJ1-1; 8 nucleotides agree with TRBD1. The germline V gene has CDR1 SGHNT and CDR2 YENEEA. CDR3 length: 13 amino acids. The V segment lost 5 bases and the J segment 7 bases; nucleotides outside the gene matches: 6. CDR3 DNA sequence: TGTGCCAGCAGCCAACAGGGGGAAGGTGAAGCTTTCTTT. Translated, it gives CASSQQGEGEAFF.

The chain has TRBV7-3 and TRBJ2-2; D ambiguous. CDR1 is SGHTA, CDR2 FQGTGA, per germline. There are 14 residues in the CDR3. The V end was cut by 2 bases, the J end by 2 bases, with 6 bases between. The DNA for the CDR3 is TGTGCCAGCAGCTTAGTCAGAAACACCGGGGAGCTGTTTTTT. Translation: CASSLVRNTGELFF.

The chain employs TRBV5-8 and TRBJ1-1, with D possibly being TRBD1 (5 bases). V was shortened by 0 bases and J by 3 bases, with 6 bases between the two germline ends. CDR3 length: 13 amino acids. The germline V gene encodes CDR1 SGHTS and CDR2 YDEGEE. The chain's CDR3 is CASSLVQDTEAFF. DNA for the CDR3: TGTGCCAGCAGCTTGGTACAGGACACTGAAGCTTTCTTT.

J is TRBJ2-1 and V is TRBV7-3, with 12 nucleotides matching TRBD2. V shed 6 bases, J shed 12 bases, and the junction held 15 bases outside the gene matches. Germline V CDR1 and CDR2: SGHTA, FQGTGA. The CDR3 consists of 16 residues. DNA of the CDR3: TGTGCCAGCAGTCCCGGACTAGCGGGGACGAGCAGAGTGCAGTTCTTC. Amino acids: CASSPGLAGTSRVQFF. The full variable domain, completed using reference TRBV7-3 and TRBJ2-1, is GAGVSQTPSNKVTEKGKYVELRCDPISGHTALYWYRQSLGQGPEFLIYFQGTGAADDSGLPNDRFFAVRPEGSVSTLKIQRTERGDSAVYLCASSPGLAGTSRVQFFGPGTRLTVL.

V usage is TRBV5-1 and J usage is TRBJ2-5, with TRBD1 matching 7 bases. CDR3 length: 14 residues. CDR1 is SGHRS, CDR2 YFSETQ, per germline. The trim removed 6 bases at V and 3 bases at J, leaving 8 bases unmatched. The CDR3, as DNA: TGCGCCAGCAACGCGAGGACAGGTGAAGAGACCCAGTACTTC. Translation: CASNARTGEETQYF.

This chain connects TRBV6-5 to TRBJ2-1; D possibly corresponds to TRBD1 (5 bases). There are 14 residues in the CDR3. Germline loops: CDR1 MNHEY, CDR2 SVGAGI. The germline V and J ends were trimmed by 7 bases and 2 bases, with 12 bases remaining between them. The CDR3 region has the DNA TGTGCCAGCAAGACCGACAGAACCTACAATGAGCAGTTCTTC. Translating it yields CASKTDRTYNEQFF.

This chain links TRBV11-3 with TRBJ1-1; D not resolved. Trimming shortened V by 6 bases and J by 1 base, and 9 bases separated the two germline ends. Germline V gene lookup returns CDR1 SGHNT and CDR2 YENEEA. The CDR3 is made up of 13 amino acids. CDR3 sequence reads: CASSRAGNTEAFF. Here the CDR3 DNA reads TGTGCCAGCAGTCGGGCGGGGAACACTGAAGCTTTCTTT.

CDR3 sequence (DNA): TGTGCCAGCAGTTTCCCGACAGGGGGCGAACATGAGCAGTTCTTC. Residues: CASSFPTGGEHEQFF. The chain combines TRBV27 with TRBJ2-1, with 10 bases lining up with TRBD1. The V segment lost 3 bases and the J segment 8 bases; nucleotides outside the gene matches: 7. The CDR3 is 15 residues long. Germline CDR1 reads MNHEY; CDR2 reads SMNVEV (reference sequence).

V and J are TRBV12-3 or TRBV12-4 and TRBJ2-7; TRBD1 aligns across 7 bases. The CDR3 totals 13 residues. The V gene end was trimmed by 3 bases and the J gene end by 2 bases; junction bases not matched to a gene: 1. Written as DNA, the CDR3 is TGTGCCAGCAGTTTGAGGGGGCCCTACGAGCAGTACTTC. Its translation: CASSLRGPYEQYF.

The genes are TRBV3-1 (or the pseudogene TRBV3-2) and TRBJ1-2, with 7 bases fitting TRBD1. The CDR3 has 13 residues. J was trimmed by 8 bases and V by 1 base; bases with no gene match: 4. Germline lookup yields CDR1 LGHDT and CDR2 YNNKEL (reference sequence). The CDR3 is CASSQVQGVGYTF. The DNA of the CDR3 is TGTGCCAGCAGCCAAGTCCAGGGGGTGGGCTACACCTTC.

J is TRBJ1-2 and V is TRBV7-2; D not certain. Germline CDR1 reads SGHTA; CDR2 reads FQGNSA. The CDR3 is 13 amino acids. The V gene lost 2 bases and the J gene lost 5 bases, with 9 bases spanning the gap. The CDR3 DNA sequence: TGTGCCAGCAGCTTAAGTACAAGTTATGGCTACACCTTC. This sequence encodes CASSLSTSYGYTF.

This chain joins TRBV5-4 and TRBJ1-2; the D gene is possibly TRBD1 (5 bases). The germline CDR1 and CDR2 sequences are SGHNT and YYREEE (reference sequence). CDR3 length: 14 residues. V lost 0 bases, J lost 5 bases, and 11 bases lay in between. The CDR3 DNA reads TGTGCCAGCAGCTTGGGACAGAGTGATTATGGCTACACCTTC. Protein sequence: CASSLGQSDYGYTF.

To note about this clone: This CDR3 is also generated by other DNA sequences in the sample. This chain links TRBV9 with TRBJ1-3, with 8 bases lining up with TRBD1. The V gene's germline CDR1 is SGDLS and CDR2 YYNGEE. The V segment lost 2 bases and the J segment 0 bases; nucleotides outside the gene matches: 4. This CDR3 comprises 16 residues. The CDR3 sequence is CASSVRGQVSGNTIYF. Here the CDR3 DNA reads TGTGCCAGCAGCGTGCGGGGACAGGTCTCTGGAAACACCATATATTTT.

The chain has TRBV7-2 and TRBJ1-5; D is uncertain. V was trimmed by 1 base and J by 5 bases, leaving 15 bases between them. Germline-derived CDR1 and CDR2 are SGHTA and FQGNSA. CDR3 length equals 16 residues. The DNA for the CDR3 is TGTGCCAGCAGCTTAGGGGGTGGACTGGCCTATCAGCCCCAGCATTTT. This gives the protein CASSLGGGLAYQPQHF.

The chain joins TRBV6-5 to TRBJ2-4, with 10 bases aligning to TRBD1. The V segment lost 2 bases and the J segment 8 bases; nucleotides outside the gene matches: 6. The CDR3 totals 15 residues. Germline V gene lookup returns CDR1 MNHEY and CDR2 SVGAGI. The DNA of the CDR3 is TGTGCCAGCAGTTACGGGGGACAGGGGTCATACATTCAGTACTTC. It yields the protein CASSYGGQGSYIQYF.

V gene TRBV20-1 combines with J gene TRBJ1-5; 8 bases fit TRBD1. This CDR3 region has 15 residues. Germline CDR1 DFQATT, CDR2 SNEGSKA (reference sequence). V lost 3 bases to trimming and J lost 6 bases; unmatched junction nucleotides: 10. Here the CDR3 reads CSASGFRGPGQPQHF. The DNA for the CDR3 is TGCAGTGCTAGTGGTTTCAGGGGGCCAGGTCAGCCCCAGCATTTT.

The chain employs TRBV6-2 or TRBV6-3 and TRBJ2-7; D is undetermined. The CDR3 extends over 17 amino acids. V was pared by 1 base and J by 3 bases, with 19 bases between. Germline assignment: CDR1 MNHEY and CDR2 SVGEGT. CDR3 in DNA: TGTGCCAGCAGTTACTTGGGCACAAAAGGTCTTGGCTACGAGCAGTACTTC. Amino acid sequence: CASSYLGTKGLGYEQYF.

Of note for this clone: This sample also contains other DNA sequences that code for the same CDR3. The CDR3 sequence is CASSLRGPYGYTF. DNA of the CDR3: TGTGCCAGCAGCTTGAGGGGGCCCTATGGCTACACCTTC. The J gene is TRBJ1-2, the V gene TRBV5-4; 7 bases fit TRBD1. V dropped 1 base and J dropped 4; count of bases not matched to a gene: 1. Looked up from germline, CDR1 is SGHNT and CDR2 is YYREEE (reference sequence). The CDR3 is 13 residues long.

The chain combines TRBV6-5 with TRBJ2-1; 10 bases map to TRBD1. This CDR3 has 15 amino acids. Germline V gene data show CDR1 as MNHEY and CDR2 as SVGAGI. V lost 6 bases, J lost 6 bases, and 8 bases stayed unmatched. This CDR3 is CASSLRRTGGNEQFF. The CDR3 DNA is TGTGCCAGCAGCCTCCGGCGGACAGGGGGCAATGAGCAGTTCTTC.

Comments on this clone: One end of the junction does not line up with germline, which may come from a read error. This chain uses TRBV5-1 with TRBJ2-2; 8 bases agree with TRBD2. The CDR3 sequence is 16 residues long. The germline CDR1 and CDR2 sequences are SGHRS and YFSETQ. CDR3 in DNA: TGCGCCAGCAGCCGGGAGGGGACCGGGGCCACCCGGGAGCTGTTTTTT. It translates to CASSREGTGATRELFF.

This chain uses TRBV10-3 with TRBJ2-1; D is unresolved. This CDR3 region has 11 residues. Germline CDR1 reads ENHRY; CDR2 reads SYGVKD. V lost 6 bases, J lost 12 bases, and 12 bases lay in between. The CDR3 DNA follows: TGTGCCATCAGCCAAGAGGTTGGGCAGTTCTTC. It yields the protein CAISQEVGQFF.

J is TRBJ2-4 and V is TRBV6-2 or TRBV6-3, with 8 bases lining up with TRBD2. Trimming took 2 bases from V and 6 from J; bases not matched to a gene: 6. Germline loops: CDR1 MNHEY, CDR2 SVGEGT. The length of the CDR3 is 15 residues. The CDR3 DNA is TGTGCCAGCAGTTACCCCGGGACTAGTGTAAACATTCAGTACTTC. Its protein is CASSYPGTSVNIQYF.

The chain couples TRBV6-4 to TRBJ2-1, with 7 bases that match TRBD1. This CDR3 is built from 14 residues. The germline CDR1 and CDR2 sequences are MRHNA and SNTAGT. V gave up 6 bases and J gave up 12 bases; unmatched junction bases: 14. Written as DNA, the CDR3 is TGTGCCAGCAGAATGACAGGGTCCTCCTTAGGGCAGTTCTTC. The encoded protein is CASRMTGSSLGQFF.

The table lists this clone with a count of one. The chain is built from TRBV3-1 (or the pseudogene TRBV3-2) and TRBJ2-3; 13 bases are a match to TRBD2. Trimming took 4 bases from V and 6 from J; bases not matched to a gene: 10. The CDR3 is 17 amino acids. Per the germline V gene, CDR1 is LGHDT and CDR2 is YNNKEL (reference sequence). For the CDR3, the DNA is TGTGCCAGCAGCCCCCTTGGGACTAGCGGGGTCGACGATACGCAGTATTTT. Residues: CASSPLGTSGVDDTQYF.

The chain combines TRBV5-1 with TRBJ2-5; D perhaps matches TRBD1 (7 bases). The CDR3 consists of 16 residues. CDR1 is SGHRS and CDR2 is YFSETQ in the germline V gene. Trimming cost V 0 bases and J 5 bases, with 17 bases left between them. The CDR3 DNA sequence: TGCGCCAGCAGCTTGGTACGGCAGGGGGGTTTTGAGACCCAGTACTTC. The encoded protein is CASSLVRQGGFETQYF. The full variable domain, completed using reference TRBV5-1 and TRBJ2-5, is KAGVTQTPRYLIKTRGQQVTLSCSPISGHRSVSWYQQTPGQGLQFLFEYFSETQRNKGNFPGRFSGRQFSNSRSEMNVSTLELGDSALYLCASSLVRQGGFETQYFGPGTRLLVL.